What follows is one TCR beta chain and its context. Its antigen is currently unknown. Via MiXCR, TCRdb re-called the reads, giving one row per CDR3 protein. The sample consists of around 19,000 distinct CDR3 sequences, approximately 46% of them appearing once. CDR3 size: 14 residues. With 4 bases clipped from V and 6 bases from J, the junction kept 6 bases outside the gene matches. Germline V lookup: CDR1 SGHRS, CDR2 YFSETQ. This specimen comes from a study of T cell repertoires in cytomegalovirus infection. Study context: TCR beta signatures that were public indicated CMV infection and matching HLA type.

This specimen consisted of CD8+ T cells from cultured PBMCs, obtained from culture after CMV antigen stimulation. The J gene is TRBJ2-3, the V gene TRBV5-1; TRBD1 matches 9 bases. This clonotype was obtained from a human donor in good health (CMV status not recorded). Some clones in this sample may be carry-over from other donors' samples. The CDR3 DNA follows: TGCGCCAGCAGCGAGACAGGGGGTAGGGATACGCAGTATTTT. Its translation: CASSETGGRDTQYF. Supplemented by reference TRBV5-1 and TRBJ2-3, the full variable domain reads KAGVTQTPRYLIKTRGQQVTLSCSPISGHRSVSWYQQTPGQGLQFLFEYFSETQRNKGNFPGRFSGRQFSNSRSEMNVSTLELGDSALYLCASSETGGRDTQYFGPGTRLTVL.